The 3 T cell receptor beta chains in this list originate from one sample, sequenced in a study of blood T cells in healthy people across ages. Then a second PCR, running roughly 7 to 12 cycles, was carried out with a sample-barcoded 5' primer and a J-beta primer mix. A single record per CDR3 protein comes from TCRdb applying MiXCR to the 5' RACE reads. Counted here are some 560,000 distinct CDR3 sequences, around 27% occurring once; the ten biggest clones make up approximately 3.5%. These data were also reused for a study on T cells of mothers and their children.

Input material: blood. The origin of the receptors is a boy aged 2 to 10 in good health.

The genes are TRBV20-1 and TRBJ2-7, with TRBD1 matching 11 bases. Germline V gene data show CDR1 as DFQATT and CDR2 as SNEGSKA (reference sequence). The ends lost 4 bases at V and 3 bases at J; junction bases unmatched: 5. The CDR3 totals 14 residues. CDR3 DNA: TGCAGTGCTACCGAGGACAGGGGGCTCTACGAGCAGTACTTC. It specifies CSATEDRGLYEQYF.

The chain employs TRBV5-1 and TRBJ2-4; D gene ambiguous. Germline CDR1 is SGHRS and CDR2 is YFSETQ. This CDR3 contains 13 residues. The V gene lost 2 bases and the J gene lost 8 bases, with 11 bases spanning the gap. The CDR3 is CASSFQAQDIQYF. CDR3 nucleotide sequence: TGCGCCAGCAGCTTCCAAGCCCAGGACATTCAGTACTTC.

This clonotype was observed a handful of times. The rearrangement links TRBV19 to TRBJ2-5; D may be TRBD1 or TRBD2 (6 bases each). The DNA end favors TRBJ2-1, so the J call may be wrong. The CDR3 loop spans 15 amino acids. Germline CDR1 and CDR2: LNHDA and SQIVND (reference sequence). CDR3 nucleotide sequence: TGTGCCAGTAGTATAGCGGATCCGGGGGCGAATGAGCAGTTCTTC. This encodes CASSIADPGANEQFF.